The 31 T cell receptor beta chains below were found in one sample sequenced in a study of cytomegalovirus exposure and HLA in healthy donors. PCR employed 60 Vbeta and 13 Jbeta primers. This table comes from immunoSEQ multiplex PCR, and its TCRdb copy is limited to in-frame clones, with some not included. The table lists some 150,000 clones, 60% to 85% of them singletons, with around 1.3% in the top ten. The specimen sequenced was PBMCs. The receptors originated from a woman aged 40 to 49 in good health and CMV-seronegative.

V gene TRBV19 combines with J gene TRBJ1-5, with D uncertain. CDR3 length equals 15 residues. The V gene's germline CDR1 is LNHDA and CDR2 SQIVND (reference sequence). Deletions cut 3 bases from V and 1 base from J, with 10 bases between. CDR3 DNA: TGTGCCAGTAGTATCCTGACACTGAGCAATCAGCCCCAGCATTTT. Encoded protein: CASSILTLSNQPQHF.

This clone was seen a handful of times. J is TRBJ2-6 and V is TRBV28; no firm D call. Germline V lookup: CDR1 MDHEN, CDR2 SYDVKM. The CDR3 has 14 amino acids. The V end lost 3 bases, the J end lost 0 bases, and 3 bases lay between the germline ends. CDR3 amino acids: CASSFISGANVLTF. CDR3 DNA: TGTGCCAGCAGTTTTATCTCTGGGGCCAACGTCCTGACTTTC.

The chain is built from TRBV6-6 and TRBJ2-3; 7 bases are shared with TRBD2. The V gene end was trimmed by 7 bases and the J gene end by 3 bases; junction bases not matched to a gene: 7. CDR1 is MNHNY, CDR2 SVGAGI, per germline (reference sequence). The CDR3 consists of 14 residues. DNA of the CDR3: TGTGCCAGCAACACAGCGGGGCTTACAGATACGCAGTATTTT. It encodes CASNTAGLTDTQYF.

The chain uses TRBV5-1 and TRBJ2-2; 7 nucleotides line up with TRBD1. The CDR3 length is 18 residues. J gave up 1 base and V 6 bases, and 15 bases lay outside the gene matches. The germline gives CDR1 SGHRS, CDR2 YFSETQ. CDR3 sequence: CASTLGGIGDRNTGELFF. The CDR3 DNA reads as TGCGCCAGCACTCTTGGGGGAATTGGGGACAGGAACACCGGGGAGCTGTTTTTT. Filled out from reference TRBV5-1 and TRBJ2-2, the complete variable domain reads KAGVTQTPRYLIKTRGQQVTLSCSPISGHRSVSWYQQTPGQGLQFLFEYFSETQRNKGNFPGRFSGRQFSNSRSEMNVSTLELGDSALYLCASTLGGIGDRNTGELFFGEGSRLTVL.

V and J are TRBV6-5 and TRBJ1-6, with TRBD1 as a possible D gene (5 bases). Germline V gene data show CDR1 as MNHEY and CDR2 as SVGAGI. Trimming shortened V by 0 bases and J by 14 bases, and 17 bases separated the two germline ends. The CDR3 consists of 15 residues. The CDR3 nucleotides read TGTGCCAGCAGTTACTCGACACAGGTGGGCCTTTCCCTCCACTTT. The encoded protein is CASSYSTQVGLSLHF.

A remark on this clone: An end of the junction does not agree with germline; a read error may underlie this. V usage is TRBV7-7 and J usage is TRBJ2-3; 7 positions agree with TRBD2. The germline CDR1 and CDR2 sequences are SSHAT and FNYEAQ (reference sequence). The CDR3 has 15 amino acids. The CDR3 spells CASSLGAGRTDTQYF. The CDR3 DNA follows: TGTGCTAGCAGCTTAGGAGCGGGACGCACAGATACGCAGTATTTT.

Notes on this clone: Germline and junction disagree at one end, which may indicate a read error. The gene calls are TRBV23-1 and TRBJ2-6, with 7 bases fitting TRBD1. TRBV23-1 is designated an ORF whose function remains uncertain. The CDR3 consists of 17 residues. For the CDR3, the DNA is TGCGCCAGCGGAGAGGGGGCAGACGGATCTGGCGCCAACGTCCTGACTTTC. Protein: CASGEGADGSGANVLTF.

CDR3 region: CAITRSDTDTQYF. CDR3 coding DNA: TGTGCCATCACTCGGAGCGACACAGATACGCAGTATTTT. This chain links TRBV10-3 with TRBJ2-3; D is uncertain. The ends were cut back, 7 bases at V and 2 bases at J, with 10 bases in the middle. Per the germline V gene, CDR1 is ENHRY and CDR2 is SYGVKD. This CDR3 has 13 residues.

V usage is TRBV4-3 and J usage is TRBJ2-3; unclear D gene. Germline lookup yields CDR1 LGHNA and CDR2 YSLEER. The CDR3 contains 17 residues. Deletions cut 0 bases from V and 3 bases from J, with 16 bases between. The CDR3 sequence is CASSQDTPEDWTDTQYF. The CDR3 DNA sequence: TGCGCCAGCAGCCAAGATACGCCAGAAGACTGGACAGATACGCAGTATTTT.

The rearrangement links TRBV28 to TRBJ1-5; 7 bases are shared with TRBD1. The CDR3 length is 15 residues. Germline V gives CDR1 MDHEN, CDR2 SYDVKM. Trimming cost V 5 bases and J 2 bases; bases outside gene matches: 6. The CDR3 DNA sequence: TGTGCCAGCAGTCCCCATACAGGGGGCAATCAGCCCCAGCATTTT. Its protein is CASSPHTGGNQPQHF.

The rearrangement joins TRBV7-6 to TRBJ2-6; possible D gene TRBD1, 6 bases. This CDR3 region has 17 residues. The ends were cut back, 4 bases at V and 0 bases at J, with 13 bases in the middle. Looked up from germline, CDR1 is SGHVS and CDR2 is FNYEAQ. CDR3 protein: CASSSGTIVSGANVLTF. CDR3 DNA: TGTGCCAGCAGCTCCGGGACAATCGTCTCTGGGGCCAACGTCCTGACTTTC.

In this sample, this clone turned up a few times. The chain is built from TRBV7-9 and TRBJ1-1, with a weak D call TRBD1 (6 bases). The germline V gene encodes CDR1 SEHNR and CDR2 FQNEAQ (reference sequence). The V end was cut by 1 base, the J end by 5 bases, with 14 bases between. The CDR3 is 15 amino acids. DNA for the CDR3: TGTGCCAGCAGCTTAGAGGGGGGGATCGGAACTGAAGCTTTCTTT. Amino acids: CASSLEGGIGTEAFF.

The rearrangement joins TRBV6-5 to TRBJ1-1, with TRBD1 matching 11 bases. The CDR3 length is 15 residues. Germline V gene sequence: CDR1 MNHEY, CDR2 SVGAGI. V was clipped by 0 bases and J by 8 bases; unmatched bases: 5. The CDR3 nucleotides read TGTGCCAGCAGTTACTCGGGGACAGGGGGAGGGGAAGCTTTCTTT. It encodes CASSYSGTGGGEAFF.

In DNA form, the CDR3 reads TGTGCCAGCAGTTCGGGTGGGTTGAACACTGAAGCTTTCTTT. As protein: CASSSGGLNTEAFF. The rearrangement links TRBV28 to TRBJ1-1; no definite D call. CDR3 length: 14 amino acids. V gave up 4 bases and J gave up 0 bases, with 9 bases separating them. Per germline, CDR1 MDHEN and CDR2 SYDVKM.

This chain uses TRBV5-4 with TRBJ1-1; TRBD1 matches 11 bases. The CDR3 sequence is 15 residues long. The trim removed 5 bases at V and 5 bases at J, leaving 8 bases unmatched. The germline gives CDR1 SGHNT, CDR2 YYREEE (reference sequence). CDR3 sequence (DNA): TGTGCCAGCAGATCCCTGGGACAGGGGGTAACTGAAGCTTTCTTT. Translating it yields CASRSLGQGVTEAFF.

This clone appeared a few times. The rearrangement uses TRBV7-8 and TRBJ1-2; D unclear. Per the germline V gene, CDR1 is SGHVS and CDR2 is FQNEAQ. V shed 5 bases and J shed 6 bases, with 13 bases lying between them. The CDR3 runs 13 residues. The CDR3: CASSHRRGNGYTF. The CDR3 nucleotides are TGTGCCAGCAGCCATCGCCGGGGAAATGGCTACACCTTC.

The V call is TRBV19, the J call TRBJ2-1, with D perhaps matching TRBD1 (6 bases). CDR1 and CDR2 from the germline V gene are LNHDA and SQIVND (reference sequence). Trimming stripped 3 bases from V and 3 bases from J, with 15 bases between. The CDR3 consists of 16 residues. The CDR3 DNA reads TGTGCCAGTAGTATTGGTGGGGGACAACTCTACAATGAGCAGTTCTTC. It specifies CASSIGGGQLYNEQFF.

Worth noting for this clone: Other DNA sequences in this specimen translate into the identical CDR3. The J gene is TRBJ1-6, the V gene TRBV9; a weak D match, TRBD1 (6 bases). This CDR3 is 13 amino acids long. The V gene lost 3 bases and the J gene lost 7 bases, with 8 bases spanning the gap. Germline lookup yields CDR1 SGDLS and CDR2 YYNGEE. CDR3 bases: TGTGCCAGCAGCGGTACAGGGAATTCACCCCTCCACTTT. Its protein is CASSGTGNSPLHF.

The chain uses TRBV28 and TRBJ2-7, with D hard to call. CDR1 and CDR2 from the germline V gene are MDHEN and SYDVKM. This CDR3 comprises 14 residues. The ends were cut back, 7 bases at V and 2 bases at J, with 15 bases in the middle. As DNA, the CDR3 is TGTGCCAGCACGGTCGGCGGAGACCCCTACGAGCAGTACTTC. Protein product: CASTVGGDPYEQYF.

The genes are TRBV6-1 and TRBJ2-5; the match to TRBD2 covers 7 bases. V was clipped by 6 bases and J by 3 bases; unmatched bases: 7. Germline V CDR1 and CDR2: MNHNS, SASEGT. The CDR3 is made up of 14 amino acids. This CDR3 reads CASRTGTNKETQYF. CDR3 bases: TGTGCCAGCAGGACGGGGACTAATAAAGAGACCCAGTACTTC.

The chain links TRBV28 to TRBJ2-1, with 12 bases aligning to TRBD2. The CDR3 runs to 20 residues. Germline V lookup: CDR1 MDHEN, CDR2 SYDVKM. The J segment lost 2 bases and the V segment lost 1 base, leaving 12 bases of the junction unmatched. CDR3: CASSLSTSGGFQSTYNEQFF. CDR3 DNA: TGTGCCAGCAGTTTATCCACTAGCGGGGGGTTCCAGAGTACCTACAATGAGCAGTTCTTC.

This clone has only one observation. The chain joins TRBV19 to TRBJ2-1; perhaps TRBD1 as D (6 bases). The germline CDR1 and CDR2 sequences are LNHDA and SQIVND (reference sequence). Trimming stripped 4 bases from V and 0 bases from J, with 10 bases between. This CDR3 has 15 amino acids. CDR3 DNA: TGTGCCAGTAGTAAACAGGGCAGCTCCTACAATGAGCAGTTCTTC. It is translated as CASSKQGSSYNEQFF.

The chain joins TRBV19 to TRBJ2-1; TRBD2 agrees at 7 bases. Looked up from germline, CDR1 is LNHDA and CDR2 is SQIVND (reference sequence). There are 15 residues in the CDR3. With V trimmed by 2 bases and J by 6 bases, 7 bases remained unmatched. The CDR3 protein is CASSISLRTSNEQFF. The CDR3 DNA is TGTGCCAGTAGTATAAGCCTTCGGACTAGCAATGAGCAGTTCTTC.

The V gene is TRBV4-1, the J gene TRBJ2-3, with 9 bases aligning to TRBD2. Germline V gives CDR1 MGHRA, CDR2 YSYEKL. This CDR3 comprises 16 residues. With 3 bases clipped from V and 3 bases from J, the junction kept 7 bases outside the gene matches. CDR3 in DNA: TGCGCCAGCAGCCAGCGCGGGGGGGCCGGGACAGATACGCAGTATTTT. Protein product: CASSQRGGAGTDTQYF.

The J gene is TRBJ2-7, the V gene TRBV18; D ambiguous. Germline CDR1 KGHSH, CDR2 LQKENI. This CDR3 is 11 amino acids long. Trimming shortened V by 3 bases and J by 4 bases, and 4 bases separated the two germline ends. CDR3: CASSPKYEQYF. The CDR3 DNA reads as TGTGCCAGCTCACCTAAATACGAGCAGTACTTC.

This clone has a handful of counts. The chain joins TRBV6-5 to TRBJ1-1; D not resolved. The germline V and J ends were trimmed by 4 bases and 3 bases, with 9 bases remaining between them. The CDR3 is made up of 13 amino acids. The germline V gene has CDR1 MNHEY and CDR2 SVGAGI. The CDR3 is CASSWGGYTEAFF. Here the CDR3 DNA reads TGTGCCAGCAGTTGGGGAGGGTACACTGAAGCTTTCTTT.

The chain couples TRBV4-2 to TRBJ1-2; 7 bases align to TRBD1. V shed 4 bases and J 4 bases; nucleotides not matched to a gene: 9. Germline lookup yields CDR1 LGHNA and CDR2 YNFKEQ. The CDR3 covers 15 residues. The CDR3 is CASSPETGMVYGYTF. In DNA form, the CDR3 reads TGTGCCAGCAGCCCGGAGACAGGGATGGTCTATGGCTACACCTTC.

The chain employs TRBV5-1 and TRBJ2-7; D is perhaps TRBD1 (6 bases). Germline lookup yields CDR1 SGHRS and CDR2 YFSETQ. The CDR3 is made up of 15 amino acids. Deletions cut 4 bases from V and 4 bases from J, with 18 bases between. The CDR3 bases are TGCGCCAGCAGCGTAACACTGACAGGATCTTACGAGCAGTACTTC. Protein: CASSVTLTGSYEQYF.

The chain combines TRBV19 with TRBJ1-2, with 8 bases identical to TRBD1. The V segment lost 7 bases and the J segment 4 bases; nucleotides outside the gene matches: 5. This CDR3 has 13 residues. The germline V gene encodes CDR1 LNHDA and CDR2 SQIVND (reference sequence). The CDR3 coding sequence is TGTGCCAGTAATGCCAGGGGGCTCTATGGCTACACCTTC. Protein sequence: CASNARGLYGYTF. Supplemented by reference TRBV19 and TRBJ1-2, the full variable domain reads DGGITQSPKYLFRKEGQNVTLSCEQNLNHDAMYWYRQDPGQGLRLIYYSQIVNDFQKGDIAEGYSVSREKKESFPLTVTSAQKNPTAFYLCASNARGLYGYTFGSGTRLTVV.

V is TRBV25-1 and J is TRBJ2-3, with 9 bases fitting TRBD1. The CDR3 spans 15 residues. V gave up 2 bases and J gave up 6 bases; unmatched junction bases: 6. Germline-derived CDR1 and CDR2 are MGHDK and SYGVNS. CDR3 amino acids: CASSEPRTGADTQYF. In DNA form, the CDR3 reads TGTGCCAGCAGTGAACCCAGGACAGGGGCGGATACGCAGTATTTT.

The V call is TRBV19, the J call TRBJ2-5; 8 positions match TRBD1. Germline-derived CDR1 and CDR2 are LNHDA and SQIVND (reference sequence). The trim removed 4 bases at V and 0 bases at J, leaving 7 bases unmatched. The CDR3 runs 16 residues. The CDR3 coding sequence is TGTGCCAGTAGTACTCGGACAGGGCGGAACCAAGAGACCCAGTACTTC. Encoded protein: CASSTRTGRNQETQYF. The whole variable domain, filled in from reference TRBV19 and TRBJ2-5, reads DGGITQSPKYLFRKEGQNVTLSCEQNLNHDAMYWYRQDPGQGLRLIYYSQIVNDFQKGDIAEGYSVSREKKESFPLTVTSAQKNPTAFYLCASSTRTGRNQETQYFGPGTRLLVL.